Sequencing of this T cell receptor (beta chain) was carried out in a study of beta chain features in type 1 diabetes. The germline V gene has CDR1 LGHNT and CDR2 FRNRAP. CDR3 length: 16 residues. V shed 0 bases and J shed 6 bases, with 17 bases lying between them. The sequenced template was cDNA made from the entire isolated RNA. Sequencing used immunoSEQ multiplex PCR; TCRdb keeps in-frame clones, though not all of them. Seen here are about 19,000 clones, approximately 50% observed once, and the top ten hold approximately 0.4%. The sequenced sample was stem cell memory CD4+ T cells from blood. The chain recombines TRBV12-5 with TRBJ1-1; a possible D gene is TRBD1 (5 bases). The sequence was obtained from a man aged 18 to 29 in good health. CDR3 nucleotides: TGTGCTAGTGGTTTGGTACTTGGGGGGGTGGGTGCTGAAGCTTTCTTT. Amino acids: CASGLVLGGVGAEAFF.